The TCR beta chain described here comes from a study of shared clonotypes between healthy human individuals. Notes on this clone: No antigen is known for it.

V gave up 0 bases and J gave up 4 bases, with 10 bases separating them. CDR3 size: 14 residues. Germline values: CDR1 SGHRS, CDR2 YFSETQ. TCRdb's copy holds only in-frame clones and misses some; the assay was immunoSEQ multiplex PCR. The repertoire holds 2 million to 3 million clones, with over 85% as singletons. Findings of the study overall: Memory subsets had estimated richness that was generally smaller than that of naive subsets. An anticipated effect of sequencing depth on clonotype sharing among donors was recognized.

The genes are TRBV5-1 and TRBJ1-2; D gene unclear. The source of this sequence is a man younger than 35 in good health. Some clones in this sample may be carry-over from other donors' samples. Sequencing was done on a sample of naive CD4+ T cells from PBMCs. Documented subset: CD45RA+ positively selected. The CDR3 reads CASSLVPGGYGYTF. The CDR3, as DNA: TGCGCCAGCAGCTTGGTCCCGGGTGGCTATGGCTACACCTTC.